This T cell receptor (beta chain) originates from a study of T cells in localized non-small cell lung cancer. After removal of 4 bases from V and 2 bases from J, the junction contained 8 bases not matched to a gene. Germline CDR1 MRHNA, CDR2 SNTAGT. The CDR3 contains 16 residues. Study-wide results and caveats: Researchers found a median around 61 of the top 100 tumor clones in adjacent lung. As only one tumor region underwent sequencing, heterogeneity remains possible.

Of note for this clone: Antigen unknown.

Sequencing was performed with immunoSEQ multiplex PCR; in TCRdb, only in-frame clones are kept and a portion is missing. The table records about 35,000 clones, approximately 89% of them present only once. The source of this sequence is a female donor of 60 years or more with stage II lung adenocarcinoma. The genes are TRBV6-4 and TRBJ2-1; 7 positions agree with TRBD1. This specimen was peripheral blood mononuclear cells, taken before any cancer treatment. The CDR3, as DNA: TGTGCCAGCAGTGCCCTACCGGGACAGACCTACAATGAGCAGTTCTTC. Protein: CASSALPGQTYNEQFF.